These T cell receptor beta chains were read from a single sample in a study of blood T cell repertoires in COVID-19. The data were produced by immunoSEQ multiplex PCR, yet TCRdb's version contains in-frame clones alone and is incomplete. The sample lists roughly 50,000 clones, over 75% seen once, with about 8.6% in the top ten. Sequences were obtained from peripheral blood. Receptor source: a woman in her 40s with active COVID-19. The CDR3 runs from the conserved cysteine through the conserved F or W. The order of the fields is J gene, V gene, clone size, D gene, CDR3 DNA, CDR3 protein. D genes are given only for firm matches. The size entry is marked missing in some rows and otherwise reads once, few, many or a size class.

>TRBJ1-1|TRBV5-6|once|TRBD1
TGTGCCAGCAGCTGGGCCGGGACAGGGGGCGCTGAAGCTTTCTTT
CASSWAGTGGAEAFF
>TRBJ1-5|TRBV5-8|-|-
TGTGCGGTCAGGGTTAGCAATCAGCCCCAGCATTTT
CAVRVSNQPQHF
>TRBJ2-7|TRBV4-3|-|TRBD2
TGCGCCAGCAGCCTCCGACTAGCGGGGGACTACGAGCAGTACTTC
CASSLRLAGDYEQYF
>TRBJ2-2|TRBV27|-|-
TGTGCCAGCAGTTTAAAGGTAGGGGCGGACACCGGGGAGCTGTTTTTT
CASSLKVGADTGELFF
>TRBJ2-5|TRBV7-2|-|TRBD2
TGTGCCAGCAGCTTAGCAGGACTAGCGGGGGCCGGGGGAGAGACCCAGTACTTC
CASSLAGLAGAGGETQYF
>TRBJ2-3|TRBV27|-|-
TGTGCCAGCAGTTTTAGGTACGGAGCAGATACGCAGTATTTT
CASSFRYGADTQYF
>TRBJ1-5|TRBV23-1|-|-
TGCGCCAGCAAACTGGGATGGGGGGGCAATCAGCCCCAGCATTTT
CASKLGWGGNQPQHF
>TRBJ2-7|TRBV18|-|TRBD2
TGTGCCAGCTCATCCAGGGAGGGGACCTACGAGCAGTACTTC
CASSSREGTYEQYF
>TRBJ1-3|TRBV2|-|TRBD1
TGTGCCAGCAGTTCACAGGGGATAACTGGAAACACCATATATTTT
CASSSQGITGNTIYF
>TRBJ2-5|TRBV19|-|TRBD1
TGTGCCAGTAGTCCCACCCCGCCATTCCCCGGGACAGGGGGCGAGACCCAGTACTTC
CASSPTPPFPGTGGETQYF
>TRBJ2-3|TRBV3-1/TRBV3-2|-|-
TGTGCCAGCAGCCAAGTAAGCACAGATACGCAGTATTTT
CASSQVSTDTQYF
>TRBJ2-2|TRBV5-6|few|-
TGTGCCAGCAGCTCCACACAGGGCCCCGGGGAGCTGTTTTTT
CASSSTQGPGELFF
>TRBJ1-2|TRBV18|-|-
TGTGCCAGCTCACCTCAACAGCAGCCTAATAACTATGGCTACACCTTC
CASSPQQQPNNYGYTF
>TRBJ1-2|TRBV2|-|TRBD1
TGTGCCAGCAGTGAAGCGAGGGACAGGGTGATCGGCTACACCTTC
CASSEARDRVIGYTF
>TRBJ2-7|TRBV5-1|-|TRBD1
TGCGCCAGCAGCGACGGACAGGTGGGCGAGCAGTACTTC
CASSDGQVGEQYF
>TRBJ2-7|TRBV5-4|-|-
TGTGCCAGCAGCTCCGAATACCGGGGAGCGTACGAGCAGTACTTC
CASSSEYRGAYEQYF
>TRBJ1-3|TRBV5-1|-|-
TGCGCCAGCAGCTTGACGCCGGGTCGACTTTCTGGAAACACCATATATTTT
CASSLTPGRLSGNTIYF
>TRBJ2-5|TRBV19|-|-
TGTGCCAGTAGCTTAGCCGCCCCCAAAGAGACCCAGTACTTC
CASSLAAPKETQYF
>TRBJ2-7|TRBV5-4|-|-
TGTGCCAGCAGCTGGGCTCCCGACCCCTACTACGAGCAGTACTTC
CASSWAPDPYYEQYF
>TRBJ2-3|TRBV5-1|-|TRBD2
TGCGCCAGCAGCCCACTAGCGGGGGGGCCGAATACGCAGTATTTT
CASSPLAGGPNTQYF
>TRBJ1-5|TRBV27|-|-
TGTGCCAGCAGTCGAGGAGCCAGGGGCAATCAGCCCCAGCATTTT
CASSRGARGNQPQHF
>TRBJ1-4|TRBV6-6|-|TRBD1
TGTGCCAGCAGTTACGAGGGGGCGAGTGAAAAACTGTTTTTT
CASSYEGASEKLFF